This TCR beta chain was sequenced for a study of control samples from healthy donors and cancer patients. This clone has a handful of counts. Generated by immunoSEQ multiplex PCR, the TCRdb table keeps only in-frame clones and is missing some. The data show roughly 8,500 clones, around 90% seen once. CDR1 SEHNR and CDR2 FQNEAQ come from the germline V gene (reference sequence). V gave up 5 bases and J gave up 4 bases; unmatched junction bases: 7. CDR3 length: 15 residues. Material: PBMCs. The chain links TRBV7-9 to TRBJ1-4; 7 bases match TRBD1. The receptor was isolated from a man between 60 and 75 years old with colorectal cancer. CDR3 DNA sequence: TGTGCCAGCAGCGGGGACAGCCTTTATAATGAAAAACTGTTTTTT. It yields the protein CASSGDSLYNEKLFF.